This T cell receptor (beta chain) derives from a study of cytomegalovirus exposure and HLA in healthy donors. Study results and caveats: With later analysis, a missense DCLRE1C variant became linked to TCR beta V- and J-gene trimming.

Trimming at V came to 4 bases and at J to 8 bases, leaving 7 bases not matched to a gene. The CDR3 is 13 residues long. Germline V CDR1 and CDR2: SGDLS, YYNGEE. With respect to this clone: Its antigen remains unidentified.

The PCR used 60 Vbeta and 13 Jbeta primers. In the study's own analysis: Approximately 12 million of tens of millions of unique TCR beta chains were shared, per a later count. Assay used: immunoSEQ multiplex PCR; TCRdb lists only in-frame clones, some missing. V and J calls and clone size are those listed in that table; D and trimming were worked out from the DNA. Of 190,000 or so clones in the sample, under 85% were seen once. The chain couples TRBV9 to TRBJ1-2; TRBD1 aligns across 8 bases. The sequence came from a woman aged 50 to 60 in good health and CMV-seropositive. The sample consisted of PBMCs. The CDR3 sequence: CASSPGQGRGYTF. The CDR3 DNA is TGTGCCAGCAGCCCAGGACAGGGCCGGGGCTACACCTTC. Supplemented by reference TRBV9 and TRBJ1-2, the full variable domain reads DSGVTQTPKHLITATGQRVTLRCSPRSGDLSVYWYQQSLDQGLQFLIQYYNGEERAKGNILERFSAQQFPDLHSELNLSSLELGDSALYFCASSPGQGRGYTFGSGTRLTVV.